This T cell receptor (beta chain) is drawn from a study of identical twins. This clonotype was detected only a few times. Losses at the gene ends were 2 bases for V and 4 bases for J; bases not matched to a gene: 8. CDR1 SGHTA and CDR2 FQGNSA come from the germline V gene. CDR3 length: 17 residues. One entry per CDR3 protein, called by TCRdb with MiXCR from the 5' RACE reads. The data show more than 600,000 distinct CDR3 sequences, roughly 20% seen once. The sample was also reused in another study, on T cells expressing NK-cell markers. According to that study: Researchers got TCR beta repertoires out of sorted CD3+CD56+NKG2C+, CD3+CD56+NKG2C- and CD3+CD56-NKG2C+ T cells. Sorting of alpha-beta TCR T cells alone was achieved in several experiments with an anti-gamma-delta TCR antibody.

The sample consisted of PBMCs. The rearrangement uses TRBV7-2 and TRBJ2-1; TRBD2 agrees at 10 bases. The sequence came from a woman aged 18-29 years in good health. The CDR3 bases are TGTGCCAGCAGCTTACCCGCTAGCGGGAGAGGGTACAATGAGCAGTTCTTC. Translated: CASSLPASGRGYNEQFF.